The source of this T cell receptor (beta chain) is a study of neurological immune-mediated disorders. Study conclusions and caveats: TCR clonal expansion peaked in HTLV-1-associated myelopathy patients and was lowest in multiple sclerosis patients.

The team produced cDNA through 5'RACE using 10-nucleotide random UMIs. Via MiXCR, TCRdb re-called the 5' RACE reads, giving one row per CDR3 protein. The sample holds approximately 40,000 distinct CDR3 sequences; approximately 4.2% are singletons and the top ten take 2.2%. This clonotype was observed many times. Antigen unknown. V was cut by 6 bases and J by 11 bases, with 22 bases left in between. The CDR3 extends over 14 amino acids. Germline CDR1 is MNHNS and CDR2 is SASEGT. The chain carries TRBV6-1 and TRBJ1-1; D is possibly TRBD1 (6 bases). Sequencing was carried out using PBMCs. The sequence was collected from a young man with multiple sclerosis. The CDR3 coding sequence is TGTGCCAGCAGCGCCCTTACAGGGACCTCTGTGGCTTTCTTT. Protein product: CASSALTGTSVAFF.